The source of this T cell receptor (beta chain) is a study of shared clonotypes between healthy human individuals. TCRdb's copy holds only in-frame clones and misses some; the assay was immunoSEQ multiplex PCR. Of about 2.4 million clones in the sample, 93% were seen once. Findings and limits, study-wide: The generation probabilities recorded for non-shared clonotypes fell below those of clonotypes shared by all four donors. Represented diversity (both genetic and exposure-history) was limited by the small number of donors.

Points on this clone: The antigen remains unidentified.

What was sequenced was naive CD4+ T cells from PBMCs. As for subset: CD45RA+ positively selected. The receptor was derived from a man younger than 30 in good health. Some clones in this sample may be carry-over from other donors' samples.

The CDR3 region is CASSFRGGAEAFF. CDR3 coding DNA: TGTGCCAGCAGCTTCAGGGGTGGCGCTGAAGCTTTCTTT. V gene TRBV7-2 combines with J gene TRBJ1-1; possible D gene TRBD1, 6 bases. Looked up from germline, CDR1 is SGHTA and CDR2 is FQGNSA. CDR3 size: 13 residues. Deletions cut 3 bases from V and 6 bases from J, with 11 bases between.